The sequence of this T cell receptor (beta chain) was determined in a study of blood T cell repertoires in COVID-19. Some clones are missing from TCRdb's copy, which holds only in-frame ones; the method was immunoSEQ multiplex PCR. The sample holds about 80,000 clones, almost 85% seen once. Germline CDR1 reads KGHDR; CDR2 reads SFDVKD. Trimming took 9 bases from V and 3 from J, leaving 17 bases between them. This CDR3 has 16 residues. The genes are TRBV24-1 and TRBJ1-6, with D tentatively TRBD1 (6 bases). The clonotype was recovered from an older man with acute or convalescent COVID-19. Sequencing was done on a sample of peripheral blood. CDR3: CATRQEGRDYNSPLHF. For the CDR3, the DNA is TGTGCCACCCGACAGGAGGGGAGGGACTATAATTCACCCCTCCACTTT.